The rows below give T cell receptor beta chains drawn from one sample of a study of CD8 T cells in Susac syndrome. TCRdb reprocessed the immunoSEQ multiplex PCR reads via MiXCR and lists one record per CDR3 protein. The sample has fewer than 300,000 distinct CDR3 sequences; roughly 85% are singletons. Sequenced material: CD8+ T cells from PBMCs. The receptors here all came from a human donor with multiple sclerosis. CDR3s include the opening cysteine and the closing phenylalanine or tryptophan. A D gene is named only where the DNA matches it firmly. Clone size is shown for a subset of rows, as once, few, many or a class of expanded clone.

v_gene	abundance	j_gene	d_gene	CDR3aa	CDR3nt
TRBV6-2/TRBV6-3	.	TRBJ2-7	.	CASTITRTGAGEQYF	TGTGCCAGCACTATTACTCGGACGGGCGCTGGCGAGCAGTACTTC
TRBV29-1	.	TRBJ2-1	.	CSVEPSGHDSYNEQFF	TGCAGCGTTGAGCCGAGTGGGCACGATTCCTACAATGAGCAGTTCTTC
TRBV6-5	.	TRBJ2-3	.	CASSYSFTGADRTDTQYF	TGTGCCAGCAGTTACTCGTTCACCGGTGCTGATCGCACAGATACGCAGTATTTT
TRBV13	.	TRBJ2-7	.	CASSEGGGPVSYEQYF	TGTGCCAGCAGCGAGGGCGGCGGTCCCGTCTCCTACGAGCAGTACTTC
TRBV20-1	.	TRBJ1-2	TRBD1	CSARPGQGVYGYTF	TGCAGTGCTAGGCCGGGACAGGGTGTCTATGGCTACACCTTC
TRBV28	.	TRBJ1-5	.	CASSFVLAPHQPQHF	TGTGCCAGCAGTTTTGTTTTGGCGCCTCACCAGCCCCAGCATTTT
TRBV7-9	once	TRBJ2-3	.	CASSFFTPTDTQYF	TGTGCCAGCAGCTTCTTCACCCCCACAGATACGCAGTATTTT
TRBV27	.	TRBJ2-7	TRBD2	CASSPGLAGPLSYEQYF	TGTGCCAGCAGTCCGGGACTAGCGGGCCCACTCTCCTACGAGCAGTACTTC
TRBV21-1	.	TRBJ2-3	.	CASRYWRASGTDTQYF	TGTGCCAGCAGATATTGGAGGGCTAGCGGCACAGATACGCAGTATTTT
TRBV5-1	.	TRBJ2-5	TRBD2	CASSQPEGLGSEETQYF	TGCGCCAGCAGCCAACCTGAGGGACTAGGCTCGGAAGAGACCCAGTACTTC
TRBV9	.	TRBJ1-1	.	CASSAPSTGANTEAFF	TGTGCCAGCAGCGCGCCTTCGACAGGAGCGAACACTGAAGCTTTCTTT
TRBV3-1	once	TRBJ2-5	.	CASSPGAGYQETQYF	TGTGCCAGCAGCCCAGGGGCAGGGTACCAAGAGACCCAGTACTTC
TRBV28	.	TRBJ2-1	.	CASSLRPGSYNEQFF	TGTGCCAGCAGTCTTCGCCCAGGGTCCTACAATGAGCAGTTCTTC
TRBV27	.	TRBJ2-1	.	CASSLPGTQLFF	TGTGCCAGCAGTTTACCCGGGACACAGCTGTTCTTC
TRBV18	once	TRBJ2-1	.	CASSPRDWDWLEEQFF	TGTGCCAGCTCACCACGAGACTGGGACTGGCTTGAGGAGCAGTTCTTC
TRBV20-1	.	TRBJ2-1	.	CSARDPGRVAYNEQFF	TGCAGTGCTAGAGACCCAGGGCGCGTCGCCTACAATGAGCAGTTCTTC
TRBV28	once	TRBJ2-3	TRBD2	CASSSPRGSTSGRDTQYF	TGTGCCAGCAGTTCTCCCCGGGGCTCGACTAGCGGGAGGGATACGCAGTATTTT
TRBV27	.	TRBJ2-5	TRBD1	CASTGQGGTQYF	TGTGCCAGCACGGGACAGGGTGGGACCCAGTACTTC
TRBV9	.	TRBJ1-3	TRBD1	CARRKGTGDSSGNTIYF	TGTGCCAGGAGAAAAGGGACAGGGGATTCCTCTGGAAACACCATATATTTT
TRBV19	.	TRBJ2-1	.	CASSRLGSYNEQFF	TGTGCCAGTAGTCGACTGGGCTCCTACAATGAGCAGTTCTTC
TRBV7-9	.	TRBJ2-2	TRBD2	CASSPLGLAGEKTGELFF	TGTGCCAGCAGCCCGTTAGGACTAGCGGGAGAGAAGACCGGGGAGCTGTTTTTT
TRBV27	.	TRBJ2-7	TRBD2	CASSSIAGALIGQYF	TGTGCCAGCAGTTCCATCGCGGGAGCCCTTATCGGGCAGTACTTC
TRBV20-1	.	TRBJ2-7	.	CSAGRPLGLEQYF	TGCAGTGCTGGAAGGCCTCTGGGGTTGGAGCAGTACTTC
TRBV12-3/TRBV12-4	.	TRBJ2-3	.	CASSLYRVTDTQYF	TGTGCCAGCAGTTTATACCGAGTCACAGATACGCAGTATTTT
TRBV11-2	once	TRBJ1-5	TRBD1	CASSVGTGYQPQHF	TGTGCCAGCAGCGTAGGGACAGGGTATCAGCCCCAGCATTTT
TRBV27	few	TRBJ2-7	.	CASTADNPYEQYF	TGTGCCAGCACCGCGGACAATCCCTACGAGCAGTACTTC
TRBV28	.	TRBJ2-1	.	CASSFSGTSYNEQFF	TGTGCCAGCAGTTTTAGTGGGACCTCCTACAATGAGCAGTTCTTC
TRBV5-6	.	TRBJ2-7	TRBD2	CASSRGLEADYVKQYF	TGTGCCAGCAGCCGGGGACTAGAGGCCGACTACGTGAAGCAGTACTTC
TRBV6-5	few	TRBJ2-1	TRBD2	CASSYRPASGRASYNEQFF	TGTGCCAGCAGTTATAGGCCGGCTAGCGGGAGGGCCTCTTACAATGAGCAGTTCTTC
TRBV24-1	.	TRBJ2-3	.	CATGDFREGTDTQYF	TGTGCCACCGGTGATTTCAGGGAAGGCACAGATACGCAGTATTTT